These 12 T cell receptor beta chains were all obtained from the same sample, sequenced in a study of OX40 agonist ivuxolimab in advanced cancers. Library construction relied on the immunoSEQ multiplex PCR assay. TCRdb provides this immuneACCESS table in a form limited to in-frame rearrangements. Some clones are lacking; in checked studies, under half of them reflect an unresolved V gene, and why the rest are absent is not known. The sample includes approximately 78,000 clones, with around 86% observed a single time. The leading ten clones occupy around 6.9% of the sample. The sequencing used CD4+ or CD8+ T cells sorted from blood, collected in a trial of the OX40 agonist ivuxolimab. The receptors originated from an adult with an advanced solid tumor such as melanoma, head and neck, liver or kidney cancer.

The chain couples TRBV18 to TRBJ2-6; D gene unclear. The CDR3 has 16 amino acids. CDR1 and CDR2 from the germline V gene are KGHSH and LQKENI. V was trimmed by 4 bases and J by 3 bases, leaving 13 bases between them. In DNA form, the CDR3 reads TGTGCCAGCTCACTGGGCAGCACGGGTGGGGCCAACGTCCTGACTTTC. It encodes CASSLGSTGGANVLTF.

V is TRBV5-3 and J is TRBJ1-5, with a tentative D call TRBD1 (5 bases). TRBV5-3 is known as an ORF, though its function is uncertain. V lost 4 bases, J lost 0 bases, and 11 bases lay in between. The CDR3 is made up of 15 amino acids. For the CDR3, the DNA is TGTGCCAGAAGCCGGGGACGGCTTAGCAATCAGCCCCAGCATTTT. Amino acids: CARSRGRLSNQPQHF.

Of note for this clone: This may come from a read error, since a much larger clone is one base off. This chain connects TRBV5-1 to TRBJ1-1; D perhaps matches TRBD1 (5 bases). The germline V and J ends were trimmed by 3 bases and 2 bases, with 14 bases remaining between them. Per the germline V gene, CDR1 is SGHRS and CDR2 is YFSETQ. This CDR3 is 15 amino acids long. DNA of the CDR3: TGCGCCAGCAGCTCGAATCCAGGGAAAAACACTGAAGCTTTCTTT. Protein product: CASSSNPGKNTEAFF.

The chain uses TRBV19 and TRBJ2-7; D may be TRBD1 (7 bases). There are 14 residues in the CDR3. V was shortened by 2 bases and J by 7 bases, with 15 bases between the two germline ends. CDR1 LNHDA and CDR2 SQIVND come from the germline V gene (reference sequence). In DNA, the CDR3 is TGTGCCAGTAGTATAAAGGAGGGGGCAGGTGAGCAGTACTTC. Protein: CASSIKEGAGEQYF.

This sequence joins TRBV6-5 and TRBJ2-7, with 9 bases that match TRBD1. The CDR3 length is 15 residues. Germline CDR1 MNHEY, CDR2 SVGAGI. Trimming cost V 3 bases and J 2 bases; bases outside gene matches: 5. The CDR3 nucleotides read TGTGCCAGCAGTTATTCGGACAGGGGTACCTACGAGCAGTACTTC. This sequence encodes CASSYSDRGTYEQYF.

The chain is built from TRBV6-6 and TRBJ2-3; a weak D match, TRBD2 (5 bases). The germline V gene has CDR1 MNHNY and CDR2 SVGAGI (reference sequence). This CDR3 comprises 14 residues. The germline V and J ends were trimmed by 0 bases and 3 bases, with 7 bases remaining between them. CDR3 region: CASSYSRATDTQYF. The CDR3 bases are TGTGCCAGCAGTTACTCGAGGGCAACAGATACGCAGTATTTT.

This chain connects TRBV5-4 to TRBJ2-2; 8 bases line up with TRBD2. Germline V gene lookup returns CDR1 SGHNT and CDR2 YYREEE (reference sequence). The V gene end was trimmed by 4 bases and the J gene end by 7 bases; junction bases not matched to a gene: 9. The CDR3 loop spans 15 amino acids. CDR3 sequence: CASSPQGTRGGELFF. The CDR3 bases are TGTGCCAGCAGCCCCCAGGGGACTAGGGGCGGGGAGCTGTTTTTT.

This clone was seen once. The rearrangement joins TRBV18 to TRBJ2-7; no reliable D call. This CDR3 region has 13 residues. With 7 bases removed from V and 1 base from J, the gap between germline ends came to 11 bases. Germline CDR1 KGHSH, CDR2 LQKENI. CDR3 sequence: CASCGSKSYEQYF. CDR3 coding DNA: TGTGCCAGCTGTGGCAGCAAGTCCTACGAGCAGTACTTC.

This clone has just a few counts. V and J are TRBV7-2 and TRBJ1-6; the D is unclear. V was cut by 1 base and J by 7 bases, with 8 bases left in between. This CDR3 is built from 14 residues. CDR1 and CDR2 from the germline V gene are SGHTA and FQGNSA. The DNA of the CDR3 is TGTGCCAGCAGCTTAGGTCCTAGGAATTCACCCCTCCACTTT. Its translation is CASSLGPRNSPLHF. The full variable domain, with the rest looked up from reference TRBV7-2 and TRBJ1-6, is GAGVSQSPSNKVTEKGKDVELRCDPISGHTALYWYRQSLGQGLEFLIYFQGNSAPDKSGLPSDRFSAERTGGSVSTLTIQRTQQEDSAVYLCASSLGPRNSPLHFGNGTRLTVT.

This chain uses TRBV11-2 with TRBJ1-1; D might be TRBD1 (5 bases). Trimming took 5 bases from V and 7 from J, leaving 20 bases between them. The CDR3 sequence is 15 residues long. Germline assignment: CDR1 SGHAT and CDR2 FQNNGV. This chain's CDR3 is CASSIAGTPRIEAFF. The DNA of the CDR3 is TGTGCCAGCAGCATTGCCGGGACCCCGAGGATTGAAGCTTTCTTT.

J is TRBJ1-2 and V is TRBV5-1; D uncertain. The germline V gene encodes CDR1 SGHRS and CDR2 YFSETQ. Deletions cut 4 bases from V and 6 bases from J, with 19 bases between. The CDR3 has 15 residues. CDR3 residues: CASSALSISRDGYTF. In DNA, the CDR3 is TGCGCCAGCAGCGCTTTATCTATTTCGAGAGATGGCTACACCTTC.

The chain combines TRBV6-1 with TRBJ2-5; D remains ambiguous. This CDR3 is built from 13 residues. Trimming took off 5 bases at V and 0 bases at J, with 7 bases between the two ends. From germline, CDR1 is MNHNS and CDR2 SASEGT. For the CDR3, the DNA is TGTGCCAGCAGTTGGACGAACCAAGAGACCCAGTACTTC. This gives the protein CASSWTNQETQYF.